This TCR beta chain was obtained from a study of blood T cell repertoires in COVID-19 (TCRdb year 2020). Concerning the study at large: Samples from collaborators originated in the United States, Italy and Spain and spanned both the acute and convalescent phases of COVID-19. The prospective study material was composed of cDNA or gDNA derived from T cells, B-cell-depleted T cells, or PBMCs. Subjects who had been exposed to COVID-19, were actively infected with it, or had recovered from it provided the deeply sampled blood TCRbeta repertoires that made up the dataset. The repertoires were released in a freely available public database meant as a resource for research on the immune response to SARS-CoV-2. Samples were obtained from the ongoing ImmuneRACE study (first 160 participants) and from about 1,300 subjects provided by 6 global collaborators. The sample metadata nearly always contained a de-identified subject ID, COVID-19 status, age in years and sex. Where HLA class I and class II types were available, the types were taken from metadata supplied by the sample provider, not from assay-based typing.

V is pared back by 4 bases and J by 7 bases, with 15 bases lying between the germline termini. For CDR1 and CDR2, the germline V gene lists SGHRS and YFSETQ. The CDR3 sequence holds 13 residues, the cysteine and phenylalanine included. The read is trimmed to its CDR3 DNA, 39 bases read in frame from base 1. Details on this clone: The target of this receptor is not known. Base quality data are lacking; no much larger clone is found one base away.

TCRbeta CDR3 regions were amplified from genomic DNA using the immunoSEQ Assay, a bias-controlled multiplex PCR. The paper's processing steps were these. The number of nucleated cells in each sample was estimated by amplification of reference gene primers within the assay. To quantify the absolute abundance of each unique TCRbeta CDR3 rearrangement, sequence reads were collapsed and filtered. Productive Simpson clonality was computed per sample as the square root of Simpson's diversity index over productive rearrangements. What TCRdb holds here is the immuneACCESS table cut down to in-frame rearrangements. Part of the clones is not present; checked against another copy, under half of the missing clones reflect an unresolved V gene, and the others are unexplained. The D gene and trimming were derived from the DNA, and the V and J assignments and clone size from that table. The sample records fewer than 50,000 clones, 76% of which are singletons. The top ten constitute 25% to 35% of the sample.

Collaborating institutions collected whole blood in K2EDTA tubes following their own protocols. For TCRbeta analysis, collaborator samples were shipped as frozen whole blood, as isolated PBMCs, or as DNA extracted from either sample type. The study at large found these results: The amount of clinical and demographic metadata varied by source and participant and was provided uncurated.

Specimen: peripheral blood. The V gene is TRBV5-1 and the J gene is TRBJ2-7, and possibly TRBD1, on 6 matching bases. This sequence originates from a man aged 80 or over with acute or convalescent COVID-19. The nucleotide sequence reads TGCGCCAGCAGCCCCCCGGACAGTCAGGAGCAGTACTTC. Its product reads: CASSPPDSQEQYF.